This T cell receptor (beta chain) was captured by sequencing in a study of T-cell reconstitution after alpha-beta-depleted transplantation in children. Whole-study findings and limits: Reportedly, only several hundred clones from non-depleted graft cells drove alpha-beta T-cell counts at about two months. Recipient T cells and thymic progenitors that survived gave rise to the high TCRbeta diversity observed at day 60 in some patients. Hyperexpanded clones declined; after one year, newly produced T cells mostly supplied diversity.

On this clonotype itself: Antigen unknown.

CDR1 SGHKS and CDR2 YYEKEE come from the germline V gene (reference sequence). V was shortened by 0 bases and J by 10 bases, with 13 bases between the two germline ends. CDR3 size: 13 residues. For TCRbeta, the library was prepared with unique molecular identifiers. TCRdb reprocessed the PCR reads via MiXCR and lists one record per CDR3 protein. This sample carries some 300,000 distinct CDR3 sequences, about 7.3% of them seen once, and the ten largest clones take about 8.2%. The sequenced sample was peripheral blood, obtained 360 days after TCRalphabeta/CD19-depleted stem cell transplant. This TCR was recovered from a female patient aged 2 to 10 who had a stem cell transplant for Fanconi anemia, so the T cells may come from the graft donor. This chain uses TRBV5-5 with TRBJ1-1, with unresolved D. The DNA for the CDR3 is TGTGCCAGCAGCTTGGCCCCCAGCGGCATAGCTTTCTTT. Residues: CASSLAPSGIAFF.